A selection of T cell receptor beta chains follows, all from one sample in a study of Ad26.COV2.S vaccination and SARS-CoV-2 variants. Data came from immunoSEQ multiplex PCR; TCRdb stores just in-frame clones and leaves some out. There are around 300,000 clones in the sample; around 89% occur only once, and roughly 4.8% lies in the top ten. The source material was peripheral blood, sampled in a trial of Ad26.COV2.S vaccine versus placebo. The receptors derive from a person aged 18-65 years who received the Ad26.COV2.S COVID-19 vaccine or a placebo. The CDR3 runs from the conserved cysteine through the conserved F or W. Only part of the rows carry a size: once, few, many, or a class if the clone is expanded.

14	TRBJ2-7	-	TRBV5-5	CASSMTGNIYEQYF
13	TRBJ2-7	-	TRBV12-3/TRBV12-4	CASSFGGGYEQYF
13	TRBJ1-1	-	TRBV12-3/TRBV12-4	CASSKQGYTEAFF
16	TRBJ1-2	-	TRBV2	CASSEASPRTGYGYTF
16	TRBJ1-2	-	TRBV5-6	CASSLVSWQGALGYTF
12	TRBJ2-7	-	TRBV5-1	CASSLKGYEQYF
14	TRBJ1-2	-	TRBV27	CASRPQGFTYGYTF
13	TRBJ2-7	-	TRBV29-1	CSVAGQGDYEQYF
14	TRBJ2-7	-	TRBV7-9	CASSDAGQNYEQYF
11	TRBJ1-2	once	TRBV19	CASSLREGYTF
14	TRBJ1-5	-	TRBV24-1	CATSEAGPDQPQHF
12	TRBJ2-7	-	TRBV14	CASSQEGRGLYF
16	TRBJ2-1	-	TRBV6-5	CASSYATSGFYNEQFF
12	TRBJ2-1	once	TRBV29-1	CSVVIQHNEQFF
15	TRBJ2-7	-	TRBV15	CATSRAGTGGSEQYF
17	TRBJ2-1	-	TRBV7-2	CASSLFLAGGPLEEQFF
14	TRBJ1-5	-	TRBV6-1	CASSEWQGEQPQHF
18	TRBJ1-2	few	TRBV5-4	CASSLGVIRFGMNYGYTF
17	TRBJ1-5	-	TRBV19	CASSKGGQTYSNQPQHF
15	TRBJ2-7	-	TRBV5-6	CASSVNTAPNYEQYF
16	TRBJ1-3	once	TRBV4-2	CASSRTTGGTGNTIYF
14	TRBJ1-2	-	TRBV28	CASREDGRAHGYTF
14	TRBJ1-2	-	TRBV5-6	CASSSLAGDYGYTF
15	TRBJ2-3	-	TRBV7-9	CASSFDRTITPTQYF
15	TRBJ1-4	-	TRBV6-6	CASSDRGSANEKLFF
15	TRBJ2-7	-	TRBV5-1	CASSPGDTDTYEQYF
16	TRBJ2-2	-	TRBV7-8	CASSLVWGRGAGELFF
15	TRBJ2-7	-	TRBV11-2	CASSPEAGSAHEQYF
16	TRBJ2-1	once	TRBV10-3	CAISNSGTGGYNEQFF
14	TRBJ2-7	-	TRBV13	CASSLEGRDYEQYF
15	TRBJ1-2	-	TRBV13	CASSLRDTHNYGYTF
17	TRBJ2-3	-	TRBV5-6	CASSSGFKGSGTDTQYF
16	TRBJ2-5	-	TRBV6-1	CASSEMAGELQETQYF
14	TRBJ1-4	once	TRBV7-8	CASSRGLRNEKLFF
12	TRBJ2-1	-	TRBV5-8	CASSLELNEQFF
16	TRBJ2-2	-	TRBV19	CASSVLAGGDTGELFF
16	TRBJ2-3	-	TRBV5-4	CASSLGAGGLIDTQYF